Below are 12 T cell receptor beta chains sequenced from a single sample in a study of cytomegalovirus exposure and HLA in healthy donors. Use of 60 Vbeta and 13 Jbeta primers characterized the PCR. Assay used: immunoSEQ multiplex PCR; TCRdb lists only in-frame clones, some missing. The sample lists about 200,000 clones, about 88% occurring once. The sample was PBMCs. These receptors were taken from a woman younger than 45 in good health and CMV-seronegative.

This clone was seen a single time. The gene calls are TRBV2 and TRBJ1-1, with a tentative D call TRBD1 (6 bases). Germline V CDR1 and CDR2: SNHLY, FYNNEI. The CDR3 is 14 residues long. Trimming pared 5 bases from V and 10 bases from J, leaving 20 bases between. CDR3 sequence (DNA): TGTGCCAGCAGTACAGGGTTTATCCCTTGGAGAGCTTTCTTT. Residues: CASSTGFIPWRAFF.

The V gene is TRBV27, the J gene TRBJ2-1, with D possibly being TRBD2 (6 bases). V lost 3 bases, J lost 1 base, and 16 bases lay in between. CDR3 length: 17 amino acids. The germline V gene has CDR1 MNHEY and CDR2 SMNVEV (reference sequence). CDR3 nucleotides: TGTGCCAGCAGTTTCTACCCCCTAGCGAGATCCTACAATGAGCAGTTCTTC. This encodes CASSFYPLARSYNEQFF.

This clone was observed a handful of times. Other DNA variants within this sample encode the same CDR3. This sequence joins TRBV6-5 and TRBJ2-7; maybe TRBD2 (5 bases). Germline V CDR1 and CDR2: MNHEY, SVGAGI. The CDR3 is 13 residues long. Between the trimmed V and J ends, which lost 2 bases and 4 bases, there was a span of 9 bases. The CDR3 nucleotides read TGTGCCAGCAGTTACGGTACGGGGTACGAGCAGTACTTC. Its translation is CASSYGTGYEQYF.

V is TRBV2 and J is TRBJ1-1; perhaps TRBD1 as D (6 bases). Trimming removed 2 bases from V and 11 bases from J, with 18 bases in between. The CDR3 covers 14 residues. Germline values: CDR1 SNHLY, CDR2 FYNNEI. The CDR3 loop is CASSEPTGLGLAFF. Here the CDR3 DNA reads TGTGCCAGCAGTGAACCTACAGGGCTCGGGCTGGCTTTCTTT.

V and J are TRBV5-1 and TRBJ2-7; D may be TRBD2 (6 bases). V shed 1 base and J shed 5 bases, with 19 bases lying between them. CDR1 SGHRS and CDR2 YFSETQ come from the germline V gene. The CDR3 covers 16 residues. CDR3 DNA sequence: TGCGCCAGCAGCTTGAGCCCCTCCCGGTTAGCGGACGAGCAGTACTTC. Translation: CASSLSPSRLADEQYF. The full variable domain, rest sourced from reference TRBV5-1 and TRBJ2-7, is KAGVTQTPRYLIKTRGQQVTLSCSPISGHRSVSWYQQTPGQGLQFLFEYFSETQRNKGNFPGRFSGRQFSNSRSEMNVSTLELGDSALYLCASSLSPSRLADEQYFGPGTRLTVT.

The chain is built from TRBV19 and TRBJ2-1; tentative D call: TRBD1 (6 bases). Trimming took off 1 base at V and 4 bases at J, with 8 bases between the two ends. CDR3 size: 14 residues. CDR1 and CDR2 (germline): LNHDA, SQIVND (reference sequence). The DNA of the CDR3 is TGTGCCAGTAGTATAGCAGGACAGTACAATGAGCAGTTCTTC. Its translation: CASSIAGQYNEQFF.

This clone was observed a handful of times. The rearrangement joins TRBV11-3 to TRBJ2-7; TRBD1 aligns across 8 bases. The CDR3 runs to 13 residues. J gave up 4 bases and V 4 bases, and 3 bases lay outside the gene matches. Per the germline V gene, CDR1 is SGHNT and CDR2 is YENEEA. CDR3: CASSSGGDYEQYF. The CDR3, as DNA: TGTGCCAGCAGCTCAGGGGGCGATTACGAGCAGTACTTC.

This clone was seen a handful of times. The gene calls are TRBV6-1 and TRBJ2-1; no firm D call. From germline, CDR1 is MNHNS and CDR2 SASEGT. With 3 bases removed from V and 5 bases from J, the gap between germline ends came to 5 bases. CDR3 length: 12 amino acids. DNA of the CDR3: TGTGCCAGCAGTGAGGCCCACAATGAGCAGTTCTTC. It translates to CASSEAHNEQFF.

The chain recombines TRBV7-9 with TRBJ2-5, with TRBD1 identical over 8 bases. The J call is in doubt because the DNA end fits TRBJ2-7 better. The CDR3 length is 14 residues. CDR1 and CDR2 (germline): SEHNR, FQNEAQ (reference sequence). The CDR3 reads CASSWDRPSYEQYF. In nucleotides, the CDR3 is TGTGCCAGCAGCTGGGACAGGCCCTCCTACGAGCAGTACTTC.

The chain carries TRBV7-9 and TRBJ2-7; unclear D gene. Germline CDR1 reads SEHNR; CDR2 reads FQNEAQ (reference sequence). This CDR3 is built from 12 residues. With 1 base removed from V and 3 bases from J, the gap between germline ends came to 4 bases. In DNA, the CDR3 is TGTGCCAGCAGCTTAGTCAGCTACGAGCAGTACTTC. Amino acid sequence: CASSLVSYEQYF.

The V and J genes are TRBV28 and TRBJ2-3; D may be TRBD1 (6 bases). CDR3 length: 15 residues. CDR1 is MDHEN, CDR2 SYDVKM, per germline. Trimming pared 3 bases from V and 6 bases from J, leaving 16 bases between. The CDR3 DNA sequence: TGTGCCAGCAGTTTCCCTACAGGGCAGTATGATACGCAGTATTTT. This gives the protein CASSFPTGQYDTQYF.

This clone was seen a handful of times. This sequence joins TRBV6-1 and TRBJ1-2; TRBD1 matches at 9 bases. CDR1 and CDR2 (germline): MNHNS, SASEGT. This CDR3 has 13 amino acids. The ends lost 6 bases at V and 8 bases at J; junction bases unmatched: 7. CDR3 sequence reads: CASSLGQGRGYTF. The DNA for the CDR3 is TGTGCCAGCAGCCTGGGACAGGGAAGAGGCTACACCTTC.